This T cell receptor beta chain was sequenced in a study of identical twins' blood T cells. Study observations and caveats: Each donor's most abundant TCRbeta clonotypes shared more CDR3 sequences with her twin than unrelated donors. Shared CDR3 clonotype counts tracked mainly the product of cloneset sizes.

Donors were six healthy women in three monozygous twin pairs. Each TCR cDNA library carried sample-specific barcodes on both ends. TCRdb analysed the 5' RACE reads with MiXCR anew, one entry per CDR3 protein. Among 300,000 to 400,000 distinct CDR3 sequences listed, over 25% were seen once. In its sample, this clonotype was seen a few times. Its antigen is undetermined. The CDR3 sequence is 13 residues long. Trimming took 1 base from V and 8 from J, leaving 11 bases between them. The chain links TRBV12-3 or TRBV12-4 to TRBJ1-2; D gene unclear. The sequenced sample consisted of PBMCs. The clonotype was recovered from a woman aged 18 to 50 in good health. CDR3 in DNA: TGTGCCAGCAGTTTAGGGGCCTGGGTGGGCTACACCTTC. As protein: CASSLGAWVGYTF.